This T cell receptor beta chain stems from a study of identical twins. Study-wide findings and caveats: Twin-shared out-of-frame alpha sequences showed excess low generation probability. For cord blood, abundant beta clonotypes had fewer insertions, unlike memory repertoires, which showed none. The analysis was cross-sectional rather than longitudinal within donors.

A remark on this clonotype: Antigen: not known.

The trim removed 6 bases at V and 2 bases at J, leaving 8 bases unmatched. This CDR3 has 15 amino acids. Per germline, CDR1 MNHEY and CDR2 SVGAGI. Addition of a universal primer site occurred through template switching, and cDNA carried unique molecular identifiers. From the 5' RACE reads, TCRdb called clonotypes with MiXCR, one entry per CDR3 protein. The table includes roughly 1,500,000 distinct CDR3 sequences, less than 35% detected once. The receptor's source is a newborn girl in good health. The chain couples TRBV6-5 to TRBJ2-7, with 9 bases fitting TRBD2. The sample was cord blood. The CDR3 loop is CASSRRLAVTYEQYF. The CDR3 DNA follows: TGTGCCAGCAGCCGACGACTAGCGGTTACCTACGAGCAGTACTTC.